This T cell receptor beta chain comes out of a study of T cells in Graves' hyperthyroidism and ophthalmopathy. The study's findings and limits: Ophthalmopathy was told apart from stable hyperthyroidism by a 13 V-J model. The model foresaw ophthalmopathy a median around 6 months prior to onset.

Trimming left V 7 bases short and J 2 bases short, with 13 bases between. The germline gives CDR1 SEHNR, CDR2 FQNEAQ (reference sequence). The CDR3 is made up of 14 amino acids. RNA transcripts served as the template for amplifying TCR beta CDR3 regions. The HTBI primer set was used in a first-round RT-PCR of the TCR CDR3. One entry per CDR3 protein results from TCRdb running MiXCR on the multiplex PCR reads. This repertoire shows 650,000 to 850,000 distinct CDR3 sequences, roughly a sixth found once; its top ten account for approximately 15%. Diagnosis rested on symptoms, serum thyroxine and TRAb, thyroid ultrasound, and orbital computed tomography. First hyperthyroidism diagnosis is when the blood sample was obtained, before any ophthalmopathy symptoms. The table lists this clonotype with a few counts. Its antigen remains unidentified.

The TCR originated in a woman aged 45 to 65 with Graves' hyperthyroidism that later progressed to Graves' ophthalmopathy. Sequencing was done on a sample of blood. The chain carries TRBV7-9 and TRBJ2-3; unclear D gene. In nucleotides, the CDR3 is TGTGCCAGCATCCCGGGCCTACCCACAGATACGCAGTATTTT. Its translation is CASIPGLPTDTQYF.